One sample yielded the 7 T cell receptor beta chains listed below, sequenced in a study of blood T cells in healthy people across ages. Next came a second PCR, run for 7 to 11 cycles, which used a sample-barcoded 5' primer along with a J-beta primer mix. Using its own MiXCR run on the 5' RACE reads, TCRdb lists one record per CDR3 protein. The sample records 800,000 to 1,000,000 distinct CDR3 sequences, about 48% being singletons. What was sequenced was blood. Every receptor here comes from a man aged 25-40 years in good health.

The chain is built from TRBV5-6 and TRBJ2-3, with TRBD2 as a possible D gene (5 bases). The CDR3 has 15 amino acids. V gave up 4 bases and J gave up 4 bases, with 16 bases separating them. CDR1 SGHDT and CDR2 YYEEEE come from the germline V gene. For the CDR3, the DNA is TGTGCCAGCAGCGTAACCCGGGGTCGCGCAGATACGCAGTATTTT. This codes for CASSVTRGRADTQYF.

The V gene is TRBV25-1, the J gene TRBJ2-5; D is perhaps TRBD1 (6 bases). The length of the CDR3 is 16 residues. The V gene lost 4 bases and the J gene lost 4 bases, with 19 bases spanning the gap. Per germline, CDR1 MGHDK and CDR2 SYGVNS. The CDR3 loop reads CASSGKKPDSSETQYF. The CDR3 DNA reads TGTGCCAGCAGTGGGAAAAAACCGGACAGTTCAGAGACCCAGTACTTC.

This sequence joins TRBV6-1 and TRBJ2-5, with D perhaps matching TRBD1 (6 bases). The J call may not be correct, given that the DNA end is closer to TRBJ2-7. This CDR3 has 14 residues. Germline-derived CDR1 and CDR2 are MNHNS and SASEGT. This chain's CDR3 is CASIITDRHYEQYF. The CDR3 DNA is TGTGCCAGCATTATCACCGACAGGCACTACGAGCAGTACTTC.

This chain links TRBV4-1 with TRBJ2-5, with D possibly being TRBD2 (7 bases). V lost 6 bases to trimming and J lost 4 bases, with 12 bases between them. Germline CDR1 MGHRA, CDR2 YSYEKL. The CDR3 spans 13 residues. In DNA, the CDR3 is TGCGCCAGCAGGGGCCGGGGGGCAGAGACCCAGTACTTC. Translating it yields CASRGRGAETQYF.

The rearrangement links TRBV18 to TRBJ1-1; D ambiguous. The germline V gene has CDR1 KGHSH and CDR2 LQKENI. Trimming took 0 bases from V and 5 from J, leaving 10 bases between them. CDR3 length: 14 residues. CDR3 DNA sequence: TGTGCCAGCTCACCACCGTTAGGGAAGACTGAAGCTTTCTTT. Translated: CASSPPLGKTEAFF.

V gene TRBV29-1 combines with J gene TRBJ2-1; a weak D match, TRBD2 (5 bases). The CDR3 is 13 residues long. The germline CDR1 and CDR2 sequences are SQVTM and ANQGSEA. V lost 7 bases to trimming and J lost 9 bases, with 19 bases between them. The CDR3 reads CSAGGFLRGEQFF. In nucleotides, the CDR3 is TGCAGCGCCGGCGGCTTTCTACGGGGTGAGCAGTTCTTC.

The chain recombines TRBV4-3 with TRBJ2-3, with TRBD2 matching 13 bases. Germline V gene data show CDR1 as LGHNA and CDR2 as YSLEER. The CDR3 is 18 residues long. V dropped 4 bases and J dropped 2; count of bases not matched to a gene: 9. The chain's CDR3 is CASSPAQGLAGATDTQYF. The CDR3 DNA sequence: TGCGCCAGCAGCCCGGCCCAAGGACTAGCGGGGGCCACAGATACGCAGTATTTT.